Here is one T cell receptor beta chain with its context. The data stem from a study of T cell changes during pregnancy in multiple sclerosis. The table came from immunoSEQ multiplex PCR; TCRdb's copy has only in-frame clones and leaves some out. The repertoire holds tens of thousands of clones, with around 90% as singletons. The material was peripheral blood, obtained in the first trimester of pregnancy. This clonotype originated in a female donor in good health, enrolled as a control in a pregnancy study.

The CDR3: CASRPLDRENQPQHF. Here the CDR3 DNA reads TGTGCCAGTAGACCTCTCGACAGGGAGAATCAGCCCCAGCATTTT. The chain recombines TRBV19 with TRBJ1-5; TRBD1 agrees at 7 bases. Per the germline V gene, CDR1 is LNHDA and CDR2 is SQIVND (reference sequence). This CDR3 is 15 amino acids long. The junction had 9 bases not matched to a gene; V was cut back by 6 bases and J by 4 bases.